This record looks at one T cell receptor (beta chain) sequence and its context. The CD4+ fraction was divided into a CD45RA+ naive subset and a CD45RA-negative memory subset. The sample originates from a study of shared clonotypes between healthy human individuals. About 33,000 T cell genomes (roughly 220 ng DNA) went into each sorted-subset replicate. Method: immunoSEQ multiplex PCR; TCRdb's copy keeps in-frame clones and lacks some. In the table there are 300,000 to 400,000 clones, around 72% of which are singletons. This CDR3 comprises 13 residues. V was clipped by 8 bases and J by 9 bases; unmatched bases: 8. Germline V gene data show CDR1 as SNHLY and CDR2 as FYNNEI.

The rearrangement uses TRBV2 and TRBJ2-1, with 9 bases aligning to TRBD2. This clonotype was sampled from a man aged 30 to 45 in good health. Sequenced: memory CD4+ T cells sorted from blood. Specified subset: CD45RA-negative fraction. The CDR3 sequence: CASPGTSSIEQFF. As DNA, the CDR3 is TGTGCCAGCCCCGGGACTAGCTCCATTGAGCAGTTCTTC.